This T cell receptor beta chain was retrieved from a study of regulatory T cells in long-lasting Graves disease. Overall study results and limits: Patients with persistent disease shared roughly 3,000 public clonotypes, outpacing the 966 shared by new patients.

As to time point: persistent/refractory GD, antithyroid drugs over 5 years with positive TRAb. RNA extracted from PBMCs served as the sequencing template. Sequencing libraries for TCR beta were prepared with iRepertoire HTBI primers and Arm-PCR of CDR3 regions. TCRdb re-called the multiplex PCR reads with MiXCR, one entry per CDR3 protein. The sample comprises about 460,000 distinct CDR3 sequences, approximately 23% of which are singletons, and 13% rests with the top ten. Germline CDR1 LNHDA, CDR2 SQIVND (reference sequence). The CDR3 is 14 residues long. The V end was cut by 5 bases, the J end by 2 bases, with 13 bases between. As regards this clonotype: Its target is not known.

The sample consisted of peripheral blood mononuclear cells (PBMCs), taken when the disease was refractory, from a patient treated with antithyroid drugs. The chain carries TRBV19 and TRBJ2-7; unclear D gene. This TCR derives from a female donor with Graves disease. The CDR3 coding sequence is TGTGCCAGTAGTGACGTATTATCCGCCTACGAGCAGTACTTC. This gives the protein CASSDVLSAYEQYF.